The entry that follows covers one TCR beta chain sequence. What it recognizes is unknown. The sample comes from a study of cytomegalovirus exposure and HLA in healthy donors. Study-wide findings and caveats: Trimming of TCR beta V- and J-genes showed a link, identified in a later analysis, to a missense DCLRE1C variant. Data from an earlier analysis indicated that most TCR beta V segments were productive either about 90% or about 30% of the time.

PCR employed 60 Vbeta and 13 Jbeta primers. Clones were read by immunoSEQ multiplex PCR, and TCRdb kept only the in-frame ones, dropping some. In the table there are approximately 100,000 clones, roughly 85% of which are singletons. J lost 10 bases, V lost 5 bases, and 8 bases had no gene match. The CDR3 is made up of 14 amino acids. Germline CDR1 LNHDA, CDR2 SQIVND (reference sequence). The chain joins TRBV19 to TRBJ2-4, with 10 bases fitting TRBD1. Sequencing used PBMCs. This receptor was identified in a man aged 35-49 years in good health and CMV-seropositive. The CDR3, as DNA: TGTGCCAGTAGTTACCTCCGGACAGGGGGAATTCAGTACTTC. Its translation: CASSYLRTGGIQYF.